This T cell receptor (beta chain) was sequenced during a study of cytomegalovirus exposure and HLA in healthy donors. PCR amplification relied on 60 Vbeta primers (plus 13 Jbeta primers). The data were produced by immunoSEQ multiplex PCR, yet TCRdb's version contains in-frame clones alone and is incomplete. The sample has roughly 100,000 clones, 76% seen once; the top ten hold roughly 4%. In regard to this clone: Antigen specificity is unknown.

V lost 1 base and J lost 1; bases outside the gene matches: 4. The germline CDR1 and CDR2 sequences are SGHVS and FQNEAQ. This CDR3 spans 15 amino acids. Study observations and caveats: In a later analysis, common viral pathogens appeared linked to several of the most significant clusters. A later look showed TCR association rates differing by HLA locus, highest for DRB1 and lowest for HLA-C.

This TCR came from a man in his forties or fifties in good health and CMV-seronegative. Material: PBMCs. This chain joins TRBV7-8 and TRBJ2-7; 7 bases are shared with TRBD1. CDR3 amino acids: CASSLGRTGSYEQYF. The CDR3 DNA sequence: TGTGCCAGCAGCTTAGGCCGGACAGGTTCCTACGAGCAGTACTTC.